The 28 T cell receptor beta chains given below trace back to one sample, sequenced in a study of pediatric ulcerative colitis. The data were produced by immunoSEQ multiplex PCR, yet TCRdb's version contains in-frame clones alone and is incomplete. The sample lists more than 50,000 clones, about nine tenths occurring once. Sequenced input: blood. The source is a boy younger than 18 who was a control in a study of pediatric ulcerative colitis.

In DNA form, the CDR3 reads TGTGCCAGCTCACCACCTGCAGGGGAAGAGACCCAGTACTTC. Translation: CASSPPAGEETQYF. J is TRBJ2-5 and V is TRBV18; tentatively, D is TRBD1 (6 bases). Per the germline V gene, CDR1 is KGHSH and CDR2 is LQKENI. V lost 0 bases and J 3 bases, leaving 8 bases between the germline ends. The CDR3 length is 14 residues. The whole variable domain, remainder taken from reference TRBV18 and TRBJ2-5, is NAGVMQNPRHLVRRRGQEARLRCSPMKGHSHVYWYRQLPEEGLKFMVYLQKENIIDESGMPKERFSAEFPKEGPSILRIQQVVRGDSAAYFCASSPPAGEETQYFGPGTRLLVL.

The count of this clone is one. The chain has TRBV15 and TRBJ2-3, with 10 bases aligning to TRBD2. Per germline, CDR1 LNHNV and CDR2 YYDKDF (reference sequence). The CDR3 consists of 17 residues. The V gene end was trimmed by 3 bases and the J gene end by 2 bases; junction bases not matched to a gene: 8. CDR3 sequence reads: CATSRTIAGGPTDTQYF. CDR3 nucleotide sequence: TGTGCCACCAGCAGGACCATAGCGGGAGGCCCCACAGATACGCAGTATTTT.

This CDR3 is CASSLRQGSEQFF. The CDR3 nucleotides read TGTGCCAGCAGCCTTCGACAGGGGAGTGAGCAGTTCTTC. The genes are TRBV7-7 and TRBJ2-1; the match to TRBD1 covers 8 bases. The CDR3 consists of 13 residues. V was clipped by 5 bases and J by 9 bases; unmatched bases: 6. Germline V gives CDR1 SSHAT, CDR2 FNYEAQ (reference sequence).

The gene calls are TRBV12-1 and TRBJ1-5; TRBD1, the table's D call, lacks a check against the DNA. TRBV12-1 is a pseudogene. The CDR3 extends over 23 amino acids. In DNA, the CDR3 is TGTGCCAGCAGTTGCGAAACCGGGACAGTCATTTTGGGGGGACTTGGTTGGGCTCAGCCCCAGCATTTT. Its translation: CASSCETGTVILGGLGWAQPQHF.

V is TRBV11-2 and J is TRBJ2-1, with 7 positions matching TRBD1. CDR1 SGHAT and CDR2 FQNNGV come from the germline V gene. This CDR3 contains 16 residues. Unmatched junction bases numbered 12, after V lost 1 base and J lost 9 bases. The CDR3 DNA sequence: TGTGCCAGCAGCTTAGGCCCCCGGGGACAGTTCGGTGAGCAGTTCTTC. This translates into CASSLGPRGQFGEQFF.

This chain connects TRBV11-2 to TRBJ2-7; D tentatively fits TRBD1 or TRBD2 (6 bases each). Germline-derived CDR1 and CDR2 are SGHAT and FQNNGV. Trimming removed 3 bases from V and 4 bases from J, with 10 bases in between. The CDR3 is made up of 13 amino acids. The CDR3 is CASSLRDKYEQYF. In DNA form, the CDR3 reads TGTGCCAGCAGCTTGCGGGACAAGTACGAGCAGTACTTC.

The V gene is TRBV7-2, the J gene TRBJ2-3; no clear D gene. CDR3 length: 13 amino acids. Per germline, CDR1 SGHTA and CDR2 FQGNSA. V lost 8 bases and J 7 bases, leaving 16 bases between the germline ends. The CDR3 loop is CASGLGTMNTQYF. DNA for the CDR3: TGTGCCAGCGGTTTGGGAACGATGAATACGCAGTATTTT.

The chain couples TRBV27 to TRBJ1-1; the D gene is possibly TRBD1 (6 bases). The V gene's germline CDR1 is MNHEY and CDR2 SMNVEV (reference sequence). The CDR3 runs 15 residues. V was trimmed by 6 bases and J by 5 bases, leaving 19 bases between them. This CDR3 reads CASSFDARGYTEAFF. For the CDR3, the DNA is TGTGCCAGCAGCTTTGATGCCAGGGGCTATACTGAAGCTTTCTTT.

V and J are TRBV7-2 and TRBJ2-7; D is unclear. The CDR3 extends over 11 amino acids. Deletions cut 5 bases from V and 4 bases from J, with 6 bases between. Per germline, CDR1 SGHTA and CDR2 FQGNSA. The CDR3 bases are TGTGCCAGCAGCCCTTTATACGAGCAGTACTTC. It codes for CASSPLYEQYF.

The rearrangement joins TRBV6-6 to TRBJ2-1; no firm D call. V was clipped by 3 bases and J by 0 bases, with 12 bases between them. This CDR3 region has 16 residues. Looked up from germline, CDR1 is MNHNY and CDR2 is SVGAGI (reference sequence). CDR3 residues: CASSYGGGSSYNEQFF. The CDR3 coding sequence is TGTGCCAGCAGTTATGGCGGCGGTAGCTCCTACAATGAGCAGTTCTTC.

V gene TRBV25-1 combines with J gene TRBJ1-2; TRBD1 matches at 8 bases. Trimming took 5 bases from V and 6 from J; bases not matched to a gene: 11. Germline V gene sequence: CDR1 MGHDK, CDR2 SYGVNS. This CDR3 has 15 amino acids. CDR3 DNA: TGTGCCAGCAGTCTTTCCGGGACAGGAATAGATGGCTACACCTTC. Protein: CASSLSGTGIDGYTF.

V is TRBV27 and J is TRBJ2-3; possibly TRBD1 for D (6 bases). Per the germline V gene, CDR1 is MNHEY and CDR2 is SMNVEV (reference sequence). The germline V and J ends were trimmed by 8 bases and 2 bases, with 14 bases remaining between them. The CDR3 covers 14 residues. CDR3 sequence reads: CASHGQTITDTQYF. The CDR3 bases are TGTGCCAGCCACGGACAGACGATCACAGATACGCAGTATTTT.

This sequence joins TRBV19 and TRBJ1-1, with TRBD1 as a possible D gene (5 bases). Trimming took 3 bases from V and 11 from J, leaving 16 bases between them. The CDR3 spans 13 residues. Germline values: CDR1 LNHDA, CDR2 SQIVND (reference sequence). CDR3 nucleotides: TGTGCCAGTAGTATCGGGACTGCCGCTTGGGCTTTCTTT. Translating gives CASSIGTAAWAFF.

The rearrangement joins TRBV19 to TRBJ1-1; 7 bases line up with TRBD1. Germline assignment: CDR1 LNHDA and CDR2 SQIVND (reference sequence). Unmatched junction bases numbered 15, after V lost 4 bases and J lost 7 bases. CDR3 length equals 16 residues. The CDR3 DNA is TGTGCCAGTAGTAGGGGGACAGAGACCAAATGGCTTGAAGCTTTCTTT. Protein product: CASSRGTETKWLEAFF.

CDR3 coding DNA: TGCGCCAGCAGCTCGGGACTAGATGAGCAGTTCTTC. Encoded protein: CASSSGLDEQFF. The chain joins TRBV5-1 to TRBJ2-1; 8 bases are a match to TRBD2. Looked up from germline, CDR1 is SGHRS and CDR2 is YFSETQ. This CDR3 comprises 12 residues. V was pared by 3 bases and J by 8 bases, with 1 base of the junction left unmatched.

The chain combines TRBV27 with TRBJ2-3, with D tentatively TRBD1 or TRBD2 (6 bases each). The CDR3 totals 15 residues. The germline CDR1 and CDR2 sequences are MNHEY and SMNVEV (reference sequence). V was trimmed by 5 bases and J by 6 bases, leaving 18 bases between them. In DNA, the CDR3 is TGTGCCAGCAGTCCCCTCTTGAGGGGGGTGGATACGCAGTATTTT. Translating it yields CASSPLLRGVDTQYF.

The chain uses TRBV5-1 and TRBJ2-1, with 8 nucleotides matching TRBD2. The CDR3 totals 15 residues. Germline-derived CDR1 and CDR2 are SGHRS and YFSETQ. Trimming cost V 2 bases and J 4 bases; bases outside gene matches: 5. CDR3 DNA sequence: TGCGCCAGCAGCTTTCTAGCGGGTGAATACAATGAGCAGTTCTTC. Amino acid sequence: CASSFLAGEYNEQFF.

This chain uses TRBV11-3 with TRBJ2-3; TRBD2 agrees at 8 bases. This CDR3 is built from 13 residues. J gave up 9 bases and V 5 bases, and 7 bases lay outside the gene matches. From germline, CDR1 is SGHNT and CDR2 YENEEA. The CDR3 here is CASSPGTRTTQYF. Written as DNA, the CDR3 is TGTGCCAGCAGCCCCGGGACTAGAACAACGCAGTATTTT. The complete variable domain, with remaining parts taken from reference TRBV11-3 and TRBJ2-3, reads EAGVVQSPRYKIIEKKQPVAFWCNPISGHNTLYWYLQNLGQGPELLIRYENEEAVDDSQLPKDRFSAERLKGVDSTLKIQPAELGDSAVYLCASSPGTRTTQYFGPGTRLTVL.

The chain is built from TRBV5-1 and TRBJ2-7, with 7 nucleotides matching TRBD2. Per the germline V gene, CDR1 is SGHRS and CDR2 is YFSETQ. This CDR3 has 14 amino acids. With V trimmed by 1 base and J by 6 bases, 7 bases remained unmatched. The CDR3 protein is CASSLSDTGGEQYF. CDR3 DNA: TGCGCCAGCAGCTTGTCTGACACGGGGGGCGAGCAGTACTTC.

This rearrangement joins TRBV15 to TRBJ2-1; 7 bases agree with TRBD1. The trim removed 2 bases at V and 4 bases at J, leaving 8 bases unmatched. The CDR3 consists of 16 residues. Germline CDR1 is LNHNV and CDR2 is YYDKDF (reference sequence). CDR3: CATSRPPGTAYNEQFF. DNA for the CDR3: TGTGCCACCAGCAGACCCCCAGGGACAGCTTACAATGAGCAGTTCTTC.

The chain employs TRBV6-6 and TRBJ1-2; possible D gene TRBD1, 5 bases. Germline V gene sequence: CDR1 MNHNY, CDR2 SVGAGI (reference sequence). Trimming took off 6 bases at V and 5 bases at J, with 13 bases between the two ends. This CDR3 comprises 13 residues. CDR3 DNA: TGTGCCAGCAGACGAGGGACCCGATATGGCTACACCTTC. Protein sequence: CASRRGTRYGYTF.

This chain uses TRBV5-4 with TRBJ1-1; 7 bases align to TRBD1. CDR3 size: 14 residues. Germline V gives CDR1 SGHNT, CDR2 YYREEE (reference sequence). V was pared by 2 bases and J by 2 bases, with 3 bases of the junction left unmatched. The CDR3 region is CASSFGTVNTEAFF. CDR3 bases: TGTGCCAGCAGCTTCGGGACAGTTAACACTGAAGCTTTCTTT.

J is TRBJ1-5 and V is TRBV18, with TRBD1 as a possible D gene (5 bases). Germline values: CDR1 KGHSH, CDR2 LQKENI. With 3 bases removed from V and 0 bases from J, the gap between germline ends came to 12 bases. The CDR3 has 16 residues. The CDR3 loop reads CASSPSTAYSNQPQHF. In DNA form, the CDR3 reads TGTGCCAGCTCACCGTCGACAGCCTATAGCAATCAGCCCCAGCATTTT.

The chain joins TRBV7-2 to TRBJ1-2; 9 bases match TRBD1. Looked up from germline, CDR1 is SGHTA and CDR2 is FQGNSA. The length of the CDR3 is 17 residues. With V trimmed by 3 bases and J by 5 bases, 13 bases remained unmatched. The CDR3 spells CASSLSRPGQGSYGYTF. The CDR3 DNA sequence: TGTGCCAGCAGCTTGAGCCGACCGGGACAGGGATCGTATGGCTACACCTTC.

The gene calls are TRBV7-9 and TRBJ2-2; D not certain. Trimming stripped 5 bases from V and 1 base from J, with 5 bases between. The germline gives CDR1 SEHNR, CDR2 FQNEAQ (reference sequence). The CDR3 runs 13 residues. CDR3 protein: CASSPRNTGELFF. In DNA, the CDR3 is TGTGCCAGCAGCCCACGGAACACCGGGGAGCTGTTTTTT.

The chain carries TRBV5-1 and TRBJ2-2, with 9 bases fitting TRBD2. From germline, CDR1 is SGHRS and CDR2 YFSETQ. V lost 0 bases, J lost 6 bases, and 3 bases stayed unmatched. This CDR3 has 15 amino acids. This CDR3 is CASSLAAGGAGELFF. In DNA, the CDR3 is TGCGCCAGCAGCTTGGCTGCGGGAGGGGCCGGGGAGCTGTTTTTT.

The chain joins TRBV18 to TRBJ2-7; tentative D call: TRBD2 (6 bases). The CDR3 totals 12 residues. V was cut by 6 bases and J by 6 bases, with 12 bases left in between. Germline V CDR1 and CDR2: KGHSH, LQKENI. The CDR3 DNA is TGTGCCAGCTCCCAAGAGGAGGGCGAGCAGTACTTC. As protein: CASSQEEGEQYF.

This chain uses TRBV6-5 with TRBJ2-7; D gene ambiguous. Looked up from germline, CDR1 is MNHEY and CDR2 is SVGAGI. V lost 0 bases, J lost 2 bases, and 11 bases lay in between. The CDR3 extends over 15 amino acids. The chain's CDR3 is CASSYSTGPPYEQYF. In DNA, the CDR3 is TGTGCCAGCAGTTACTCGACCGGCCCTCCCTACGAGCAGTACTTC.